Following are 4 T cell receptor beta chains from one sample sequenced in a study of control samples from healthy donors and cancer patients. Method: immunoSEQ multiplex PCR; TCRdb's copy keeps in-frame clones and lacks some. The data show 150,000 to 180,000 clones, approximately 96% seen once. Sequencing used blood. The source of these receptors is a man aged 40-55 years in good health.

DNA of the CDR3: TGTGCCAGCAGCCAAGGGACAGGGGTCTCCTACGAGCAGTACTTC. Translated: CASSQGTGVSYEQYF. The chain couples TRBV9 to TRBJ2-7, with 10 bases that match TRBD1. The V gene end was trimmed by 4 bases and the J gene end by 0 bases; junction bases not matched to a gene: 4. Germline assignment: CDR1 SGDLS and CDR2 YYNGEE. The CDR3 has 15 residues.

The chain joins TRBV18 to TRBJ1-1; D is possibly TRBD1 (6 bases). V shed 4 bases and J shed 1 base, with 7 bases lying between them. The CDR3 consists of 13 residues. Looked up from germline, CDR1 is KGHSH and CDR2 is LQKENI. CDR3 bases: TGTGCCAGCTCACGGACAGCGAACACTGAAGCTTTCTTT. This translates into CASSRTANTEAFF.

For the CDR3, the DNA is TGTGCCAGCTCACCACCCAGTACCGAGCTAGCGGGGGCCACAGATACGCAGTATTTT. Protein product: CASSPPSTELAGATDTQYF. The chain joins TRBV18 to TRBJ2-3; TRBD2 aligns across 10 bases. CDR3 size: 19 residues. J gave up 2 bases and V 0 bases, and 11 bases lay outside the gene matches. In germline, CDR1 is KGHSH, CDR2 LQKENI. Full variable domain (rest looked up from reference TRBV18 and TRBJ2-3): NAGVMQNPRHLVRRRGQEARLRCSPMKGHSHVYWYRQLPEEGLKFMVYLQKENIIDESGMPKERFSAEFPKEGPSILRIQQVVRGDSAAYFCASSPPSTELAGATDTQYFGPGTRLTVL.

On this clone: Distinct nucleotide sequences in the sample also encode this CDR3. The chain joins TRBV5-1 to TRBJ1-6; D perhaps matches TRBD1 (6 bases). This CDR3 region has 15 residues. Per the germline V gene, CDR1 is SGHRS and CDR2 is YFSETQ. V was pared by 5 bases and J by 11 bases, with 20 bases between. CDR3 amino acids: CASSPLQGPNPPLHF. The CDR3 DNA sequence: TGCGCCAGCAGTCCATTACAGGGTCCAAATCCACCCCTCCACTTT.